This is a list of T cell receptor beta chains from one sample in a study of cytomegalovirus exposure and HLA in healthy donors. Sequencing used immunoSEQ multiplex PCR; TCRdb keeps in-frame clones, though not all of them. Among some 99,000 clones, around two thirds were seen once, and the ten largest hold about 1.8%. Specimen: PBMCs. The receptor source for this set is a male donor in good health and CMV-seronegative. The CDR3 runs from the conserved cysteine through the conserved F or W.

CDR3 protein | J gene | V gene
CASSFSGNYEQYF | TRBJ2-7 | TRBV7-2
CAISETDTQYF | TRBJ2-3 | TRBV10-3
CASSLQNSYEQYF | TRBJ2-7 | TRBV27
CASSWGLGEKLFF | TRBJ1-4 | TRBV19
CASREQGNYEQYF | TRBJ2-7 | TRBV6-1
CASSFLLGQGGRETQYF | TRBJ2-5 | TRBV5-6
CASSLVGSTDTQYF | TRBJ2-3 | TRBV5-6
CASSNLKGGTDTQYF | TRBJ2-3 | TRBV6-5
CASKSQGTTNYGYTF | TRBJ1-2 | TRBV7-2
CASELANFYNEQFF | TRBJ2-1 | TRBV2
CASSSPMERGHNEQFF | TRBJ2-1 | TRBV7-9
CASGTGRLAGGGTQYF | TRBJ2-3 | TRBV4-1
CASAPIESGNTIYF | TRBJ1-3 | TRBV5-1
CASSPGHQETQYF | TRBJ2-5 | TRBV7-2
CASSPTGGLDTEAFF | TRBJ1-1 | TRBV5-1